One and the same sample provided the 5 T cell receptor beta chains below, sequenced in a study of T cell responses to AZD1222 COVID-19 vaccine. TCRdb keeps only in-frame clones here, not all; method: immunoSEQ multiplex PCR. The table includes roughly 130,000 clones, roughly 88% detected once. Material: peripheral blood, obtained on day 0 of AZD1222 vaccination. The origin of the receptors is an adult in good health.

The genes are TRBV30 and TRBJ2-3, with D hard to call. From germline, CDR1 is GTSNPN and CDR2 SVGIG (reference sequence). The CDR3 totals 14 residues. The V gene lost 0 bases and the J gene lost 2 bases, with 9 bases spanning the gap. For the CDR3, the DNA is TGTGCCTGGAGTGTACTCGAATACACAGATACGCAGTATTTT. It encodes CAWSVLEYTDTQYF.

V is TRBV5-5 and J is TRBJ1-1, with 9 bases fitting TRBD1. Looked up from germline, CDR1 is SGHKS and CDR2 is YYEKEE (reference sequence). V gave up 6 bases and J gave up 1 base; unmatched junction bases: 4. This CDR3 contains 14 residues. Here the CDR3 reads CASIKQGANTEAFF. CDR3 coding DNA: TGTGCCAGCATCAAACAGGGGGCGAACACTGAAGCTTTCTTT.

As DNA, the CDR3 is TGTGCCAGCAGTTTCAATGTTCGACACCCAAACCAGCCCCAGCATTTT. This translates into CASSFNVRHPNQPQHF. The J gene is TRBJ1-5, the V gene TRBV28; D is unresolved. This CDR3 is built from 16 residues. Germline V CDR1 and CDR2: MDHEN, SYDVKM. V lost 3 bases and J lost 7, with 19 bases in between.

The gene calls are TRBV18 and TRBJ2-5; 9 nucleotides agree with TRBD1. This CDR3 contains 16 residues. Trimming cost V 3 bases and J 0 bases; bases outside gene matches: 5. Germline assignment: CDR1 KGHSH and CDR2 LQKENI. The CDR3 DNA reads TGTGCCAGCTCACCCCAAACAGGGGGCAACCAAGAGACCCAGTACTTC. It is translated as CASSPQTGGNQETQYF. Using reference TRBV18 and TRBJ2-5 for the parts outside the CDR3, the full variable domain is NAGVMQNPRHLVRRRGQEARLRCSPMKGHSHVYWYRQLPEEGLKFMVYLQKENIIDESGMPKERFSAEFPKEGPSILRIQQVVRGDSAAYFCASSPQTGGNQETQYFGPGTRLLVL.

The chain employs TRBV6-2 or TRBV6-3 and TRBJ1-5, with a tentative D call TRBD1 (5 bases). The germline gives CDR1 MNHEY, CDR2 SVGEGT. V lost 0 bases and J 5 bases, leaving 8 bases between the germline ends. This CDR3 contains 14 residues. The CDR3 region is CASSYSGGYQPQHF. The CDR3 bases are TGTGCCAGCAGTTACTCGGGGGGGTATCAGCCCCAGCATTTT.